Shown below are 12 T cell receptor beta chains from a single sample sequenced in a study of T cell changes during pregnancy in multiple sclerosis. This table comes from immunoSEQ multiplex PCR, and its TCRdb copy is limited to in-frame clones, with some not included. Of roughly 49,000 clones listed, roughly 88% are singletons. The material sequenced was peripheral blood, taken in the first trimester of pregnancy. The source is a female donor in good health, enrolled as a control in a pregnancy study.

This clone showed up just a few times. This chain connects TRBV2 to TRBJ1-4, with D unclear. The CDR3 is 11 residues long. Per the germline V gene, CDR1 is SNHLY and CDR2 is FYNNEI. V lost 10 bases and J lost 7, with 10 bases in between. The CDR3 sequence is CATSSGEKLFF. Written as DNA, the CDR3 is TGTGCCACCTCCTCGGGTGAAAAACTGTTTTTT.

CDR3 loop: CASSQDTSGYAETQYF. In DNA, the CDR3 is TGTGCCAGCAGCCAAGATACTAGCGGGTACGCGGAGACCCAGTACTTC. The chain links TRBV4-2 to TRBJ2-5; 9 nucleotides align to TRBD2. Losses at the gene ends were 0 bases for V and 5 bases for J; bases not matched to a gene: 7. Germline CDR1 reads LGHNA; CDR2 reads YNFKEQ. This CDR3 spans 16 amino acids.

This chain connects TRBV28 to TRBJ1-3; maybe TRBD1 (6 bases). CDR3 length: 16 amino acids. V lost 7 bases, J lost 0 bases, and 16 bases lay in between. Germline V gene data show CDR1 as MDHEN and CDR2 as SYDVKM. CDR3 DNA: TGTGCCAGCAATCCGACAGGAGATTACTCTGGAAACACCATATATTTT. This codes for CASNPTGDYSGNTIYF.

This chain connects TRBV5-4 to TRBJ1-4, with D tentatively TRBD1 (6 bases). Germline V gene sequence: CDR1 SGHNT, CDR2 YYREEE (reference sequence). Trimming pared 0 bases from V and 5 bases from J, leaving 11 bases between. The CDR3 runs to 15 residues. The CDR3 DNA is TGTGCCAGCAGCTTGGGGGGGACAAACAATGAAAAACTGTTTTTT. Its protein is CASSLGGTNNEKLFF.

This sequence joins TRBV11-3 and TRBJ2-2, with D perhaps TRBD1 (5 bases). V lost 5 bases, J lost 1 base, and 11 bases lay in between. The germline gives CDR1 SGHNT, CDR2 YENEEA. This CDR3 comprises 15 residues. The CDR3 is CASSPRQKNTGELFF. The CDR3 DNA is TGTGCCAGCAGCCCGCGACAGAAGAACACCGGGGAGCTGTTTTTT.

V is TRBV5-6 and J is TRBJ2-5; 12 bases align to TRBD2. The CDR3 has 15 amino acids. Germline loops: CDR1 SGHDT, CDR2 YYEEEE. Losses at the gene ends were 3 bases for V and 6 bases for J; bases not matched to a gene: 6. The CDR3 DNA is TGTGCCAGCAGCTGGGGACTAGCGGGTTTGAAGACCCAGTACTTC. The encoded protein is CASSWGLAGLKTQYF.

The rearrangement links TRBV9 to TRBJ1-2; TRBD1 is a possible D gene (5 bases). V was cut by 3 bases and J by 0 bases, with 9 bases left in between. The length of the CDR3 is 14 residues. Germline V gene lookup returns CDR1 SGDLS and CDR2 YYNGEE. This chain's CDR3 is CASSDGHSNYGYTF. The CDR3 bases are TGTGCCAGCAGCGACGGACATTCTAACTATGGCTACACCTTC.

CDR3 DNA sequence: TGTGCCAGCACACCGGGACAGGGGGCGCGTGAGACCCAGTACTTC. This gives the protein CASTPGQGARETQYF. The chain recombines TRBV25-1 with TRBJ2-5; 12 nucleotides agree with TRBD1. V dropped 7 bases and J dropped 5; count of bases not matched to a gene: 8. The CDR3 sequence is 15 residues long. Germline V gene lookup returns CDR1 MGHDK and CDR2 SYGVNS.

The chain links TRBV5-1 to TRBJ1-2, with no clear D. This CDR3 has 13 residues. The V gene's germline CDR1 is SGHRS and CDR2 YFSETQ. V was shortened by 4 bases and J by 6 bases, with 13 bases between the two germline ends. The CDR3 sequence is CASSPGGSDGYTF. The CDR3 DNA is TGCGCCAGCAGCCCGGGCGGGTCTGATGGCTACACCTTC. Looking up the rest from reference TRBV5-1 and TRBJ1-2 gives the full variable domain: KAGVTQTPRYLIKTRGQQVTLSCSPISGHRSVSWYQQTPGQGLQFLFEYFSETQRNKGNFPGRFSGRQFSNSRSEMNVSTLELGDSALYLCASSPGGSDGYTFGSGTRLTVV.

This chain uses TRBV21-1 with TRBJ1-1; the tabulated D call, TRBD1, remains unverified against the DNA. TRBV21-1 has pseudogene status. The length of the CDR3 is 11 residues. For the CDR3, the DNA is TGTGCCAGCAGCAACGGCAGGGAAGCTTTCTTT. Translated, it gives CASSNGREAFF.

The gene calls are TRBV19 and TRBJ2-7, with 8 bases that match TRBD1. The V segment lost 0 bases and the J segment 11 bases; nucleotides outside the gene matches: 6. Germline V lookup: CDR1 LNHDA, CDR2 SQIVND (reference sequence). The CDR3 loop spans 13 amino acids. CDR3 protein: CASSIDRRGQEYF. In DNA, the CDR3 is TGTGCCAGTAGTATAGATCGACGGGGACAGGAGTACTTC.

The gene calls are TRBV9 and TRBJ2-1, with TRBD2 identical over 16 bases. Germline loops: CDR1 SGDLS, CDR2 YYNGEE. This CDR3 comprises 18 residues. The J segment lost 5 bases and the V segment lost 1 base, leaving 6 bases of the junction unmatched. CDR3 in DNA: TGTGCCAGCAGCGTAAAGGGACTAGCGGGAGGGCCTCACAATGAGCAGTTCTTC. This gives the protein CASSVKGLAGGPHNEQFF.